Below are 21 T cell receptor beta chains sequenced from a single sample in a study of blood T cell repertoires in COVID-19. Assay: immunoSEQ multiplex PCR; the TCRdb copy retains only in-frame clones and omits some. Here the sample spans approximately 140,000 clones, about nine tenths being singletons. Material for sequencing was peripheral blood. Every receptor here comes from a human donor in a cohort sampled during active COVID-19.

The chain joins TRBV6-6 to TRBJ1-6; TRBD1 agrees at 7 bases. This CDR3 region has 15 residues. The germline V gene has CDR1 MNHNY and CDR2 SVGAGI (reference sequence). J gave up 13 bases and V 8 bases, and 17 bases lay outside the gene matches. The CDR3 DNA reads TGTGCCAGCGGTCCGGACAGGATTTTGGTTTCGCCCCTCCACTTT. Its protein is CASGPDRILVSPLHF.

V usage is TRBV19 and J usage is TRBJ1-1, with 9 bases lining up with TRBD1. The J segment lost 6 bases and the V segment lost 8 bases, leaving 10 bases of the junction unmatched. Germline CDR1 is LNHDA and CDR2 is SQIVND (reference sequence). CDR3 length: 14 amino acids. CDR3 residues: CASHTGTGYAEAFF. The CDR3 DNA is TGTGCCAGTCATACCGGGACAGGGTATGCTGAAGCTTTCTTT.

The chain links TRBV4-3 to TRBJ2-3; 9 bases map to TRBD2. The CDR3 is 17 residues long. The junction had 8 bases not matched to a gene; V was cut back by 0 bases and J by 4 bases. CDR1 LGHNA and CDR2 YSLEER come from the germline V gene. This chain's CDR3 is CASSQDWAGGGPDTQYF. In nucleotides, the CDR3 is TGCGCCAGCAGCCAAGATTGGGCGGGGGGGGGCCCAGATACGCAGTATTTT.

The chain is built from TRBV7-8 and TRBJ1-5; D is undetermined. Trimming removed 1 base from V and 0 bases from J, with 16 bases in between. The germline CDR1 and CDR2 sequences are SGHVS and FQNEAQ. The CDR3 extends over 18 amino acids. The CDR3 loop is CASSLVVGGQYSNQPQHF. In nucleotides, the CDR3 is TGTGCCAGCAGCTTAGTGGTTGGTGGGCAGTATAGCAATCAGCCCCAGCATTTT.

The chain recombines TRBV30 with TRBJ2-5; 13 bases fit TRBD2. CDR3 length: 16 residues. The V gene end was trimmed by 3 bases and the J gene end by 4 bases; junction bases not matched to a gene: 8. Germline CDR1 reads GTSNPN; CDR2 reads SVGIG (reference sequence). The CDR3 DNA is TGTGCCTGGAGCCGACTAGCGGGGGGTACCGGAGAGACCCAGTACTTC. Translating gives CAWSRLAGGTGETQYF.

The chain is built from TRBV28 and TRBJ1-1; perhaps TRBD1 as D (5 bases). The V gene lost 3 bases and the J gene lost 5 bases, with 16 bases spanning the gap. The length of the CDR3 is 15 residues. CDR1 is MDHEN and CDR2 is SYDVKM in the germline V gene. CDR3 residues: CASSFGGTQATEAFF. DNA for the CDR3: TGTGCCAGCAGTTTTGGGGGGACCCAGGCGACTGAAGCTTTCTTT.

The genes are TRBV5-1 and TRBJ1-4; D not certain. The V gene lost 4 bases and the J gene lost 0 bases, with 7 bases spanning the gap. The V gene's germline CDR1 is SGHRS and CDR2 YFSETQ. This CDR3 spans 14 amino acids. DNA of the CDR3: TGCGCCAGCAGCCCCGGGTCAACTAATGAAAAACTGTTTTTT. Its protein is CASSPGSTNEKLFF. Based on the CDR3 plus reference TRBV5-1 and TRBJ1-4, the full variable domain is KAGVTQTPRYLIKTRGQQVTLSCSPISGHRSVSWYQQTPGQGLQFLFEYFSETQRNKGNFPGRFSGRQFSNSRSEMNVSTLELGDSALYLCASSPGSTNEKLFFGSGTQLSVL.

This sequence joins TRBV5-6 and TRBJ2-4, with 7 bases fitting TRBD1. V shed 0 bases, J shed 3 bases, and the junction held 6 bases outside the gene matches. CDR3 length equals 16 residues. CDR1 is SGHDT, CDR2 YYEEEE, per germline. CDR3 in amino acids: CASSLGTGGGKNIQYF. CDR3 nucleotide sequence: TGTGCCAGCAGCTTGGGGACAGGAGGAGGCAAAAACATTCAGTACTTC.

This rearrangement joins TRBV19 to TRBJ1-1, with TRBD1 matching over 8 bases. From germline, CDR1 is LNHDA and CDR2 SQIVND (reference sequence). The CDR3 has 15 residues. V lost 7 bases, J lost 1 base, and 8 bases stayed unmatched. The CDR3 here is CASNDRGMGNTEAFF. Written as DNA, the CDR3 is TGTGCCAGTAACGACAGGGGAATGGGGAACACTGAAGCTTTCTTT.

The J gene is TRBJ1-5, the V gene TRBV5-5, with 7 bases identical to TRBD1. CDR3 length: 13 amino acids. Germline V gives CDR1 SGHKS, CDR2 YYEKEE (reference sequence). V shed 4 bases, J shed 7 bases, and the junction held 5 bases outside the gene matches. The CDR3 bases are TGTGCCAGCAGCATAGACAGGGAACAGCCCCAGCATTTT. It is translated as CASSIDREQPQHF.

This clone was counted a few times. V gene TRBV7-9 combines with J gene TRBJ1-1; D uncertain. Trimming stripped 5 bases from V and 1 base from J, with 11 bases between. The CDR3 has 14 amino acids. Germline V CDR1 and CDR2: SEHNR, FQNEAQ (reference sequence). CDR3 region: CASSPPTANTEAFF. The CDR3 coding sequence is TGTGCCAGCAGCCCCCCCACAGCGAACACTGAAGCTTTCTTT.

Here the CDR3 DNA reads TGCGCCAGCAGCTTGGCCCTTTTCTCGGGGCAAGAGACCCAGTACTTC. It encodes CASSLALFSGQETQYF. The chain recombines TRBV5-1 with TRBJ2-5; TRBD2 is a possible D gene (5 bases). With 0 bases removed from V and 2 bases from J, the gap between germline ends came to 14 bases. Looked up from germline, CDR1 is SGHRS and CDR2 is YFSETQ. There are 16 residues in the CDR3.

V is TRBV6-5 and J is TRBJ2-2; TRBD2 might be the D (6 bases). The CDR3 totals 15 residues. Germline CDR1 is MNHEY and CDR2 is SVGAGI. V lost 6 bases and J 1 base, leaving 12 bases between the germline ends. The CDR3 sequence is CASSRDGRNTGELFF. In nucleotides, the CDR3 is TGTGCCAGCAGCCGGGACGGGAGGAACACCGGGGAGCTGTTTTTT.

Here the CDR3 reads CAWSGRPGQGEMNTEAFF. Written as DNA, the CDR3 is TGTGCCTGGAGTGGGAGACCGGGACAGGGGGAAATGAACACTGAAGCTTTCTTT. The rearrangement links TRBV30 to TRBJ1-1; 11 bases fit TRBD1. The germline V gene encodes CDR1 GTSNPN and CDR2 SVGIG (reference sequence). There are 18 residues in the CDR3. V trimming: 1 base; J trimming: 0 bases; junction bases outside the gene matches: 10.

About this clone: The same CDR3 also results from other DNA sequences found in this sample. The V gene is TRBV6-5, the J gene TRBJ2-5; D not certain. Germline CDR1 reads MNHEY; CDR2 reads SVGAGI. This CDR3 has 11 residues. The germline V and J ends were trimmed by 6 bases and 3 bases, with 5 bases remaining between them. CDR3 sequence reads: CASSLEETQYF. CDR3 in DNA: TGTGCCAGCAGCCTAGAAGAGACCCAGTACTTC.

This clone was seen at least ten times. The chain couples TRBV19 to TRBJ1-2, with a weak D call TRBD1 (5 bases). Germline-derived CDR1 and CDR2 are LNHDA and SQIVND (reference sequence). Trimming shortened V by 3 bases and J by 3 bases, and 11 bases separated the two germline ends. This CDR3 is built from 14 residues. The CDR3 bases are TGTGCCAGTAGTATTACAGCCAGGGACTATGGCTACACCTTC. Translating it yields CASSITARDYGYTF.

J is TRBJ2-3 and V is TRBV11-2, with TRBD1 matching 9 bases. The CDR3 length is 16 residues. Germline trimming cut 5 bases from V and 0 bases from J; bases unmatched to any gene: 6. The germline CDR1 and CDR2 sequences are SGHAT and FQNNGV. The CDR3 region is CASSPWGQGSTDTQYF. The CDR3 DNA sequence: TGTGCCAGCAGCCCATGGGGACAGGGAAGCACAGATACGCAGTATTTT.

J is TRBJ2-3 and V is TRBV18; D is unresolved. Germline CDR1 reads KGHSH; CDR2 reads LQKENI. CDR3 length: 15 residues. Trimming cost V 3 bases and J 2 bases, with 12 bases left between them. CDR3 in amino acids: CASSPSRSYTDTQYF. The CDR3 DNA follows: TGTGCCAGCTCACCTTCACGGTCTTACACAGATACGCAGTATTTT.

The rearrangement joins TRBV5-6 to TRBJ1-5; D gene ambiguous. With 4 bases removed from V and 0 bases from J, the gap between germline ends came to 5 bases. Germline V gives CDR1 SGHDT, CDR2 YYEEEE. The CDR3 is made up of 13 amino acids. The CDR3 here is CASSRYSNQPQHF. In nucleotides, the CDR3 is TGTGCCAGCAGCCGCTATAGCAATCAGCCCCAGCATTTT.

V gene TRBV15 combines with J gene TRBJ2-4; possible D gene TRBD2, 5 bases. The V end lost 2 bases, the J end lost 2 bases, and 16 bases lay between the germline ends. The CDR3 is made up of 17 amino acids. CDR1 is LNHNV and CDR2 is YYDKDF in the germline V gene (reference sequence). The CDR3 DNA reads as TGTGCCACCAGCAGAACTTCGAGGGTGGGTCCCAAAAACATTCAGTACTTC. As protein: CATSRTSRVGPKNIQYF.

This clone was observed a handful of times. J is TRBJ1-6 and V is TRBV2, with 8 positions matching TRBD1. The germline V gene has CDR1 SNHLY and CDR2 FYNNEI. V dropped 6 bases and J dropped 6; count of bases not matched to a gene: 7. The CDR3 is 15 amino acids. The CDR3, as DNA: TGTGCCAGCAGACCAAGACAGGGGATTAATTCACCCCTCCACTTT. Its protein product is CASRPRQGINSPLHF.